A single sample is the source of the 22 T cell receptor beta chains below, sequenced in a study of T cell responses to AZD1222 COVID-19 vaccine. Data came from immunoSEQ multiplex PCR; TCRdb stores just in-frame clones and leaves some out. The sample has 150,000 or so clones, nearly 95% seen once; the top ten hold about 2.5%. Sequencing was performed on peripheral blood, taken on day 0 of AZD1222 vaccination. These receptor sequences come from an adult in good health.

Only one count was recorded for this clone. The rearrangement uses TRBV27 and TRBJ1-1; D uncertain. The ends were cut back, 4 bases at V and 0 bases at J, with 9 bases in the middle. This CDR3 contains 14 residues. Germline V gene lookup returns CDR1 MNHEY and CDR2 SMNVEV (reference sequence). CDR3 bases: TGTGCCAGCAGTTACCGGGCCCTGAACACTGAAGCTTTCTTT. This sequence encodes CASSYRALNTEAFF.

The V call is TRBV18, the J call TRBJ2-2; no clear D gene. V gave up 5 bases and J gave up 7 bases, with 17 bases separating them. CDR3 length: 15 residues. CDR1 is KGHSH and CDR2 is LQKENI in the germline V gene. The CDR3 DNA reads TGTGCCAGCTCAGGGATGGCTGAAGGGCTCGGGGAGCTGTTTTTT. Translating gives CASSGMAEGLGELFF.

The chain employs TRBV7-9 and TRBJ2-4, with 7 bases matching TRBD2. V was pared by 3 bases and J by 0 bases, with 5 bases of the junction left unmatched. The germline V gene has CDR1 SEHNR and CDR2 FQNEAQ (reference sequence). The length of the CDR3 is 16 residues. CDR3 in amino acids: CASSLGEGLAKNIQYF. DNA for the CDR3: TGTGCCAGCAGCTTGGGGGAGGGACTAGCCAAAAACATTCAGTACTTC.

This chain joins TRBV7-9 and TRBJ1-1, with D maybe TRBD1 (6 bases). The V and J ends lost 4 bases and 4 bases respectively, with 10 bases between them. This CDR3 is built from 13 residues. Germline CDR1 SEHNR, CDR2 FQNEAQ (reference sequence). CDR3 DNA sequence: TGTGCCAGCAGCTATGGGGGCTCCACTGAAGCTTTCTTT. It codes for CASSYGGSTEAFF.

V gene TRBV19 combines with J gene TRBJ1-5, with 7 bases that match TRBD1. Per germline, CDR1 LNHDA and CDR2 SQIVND (reference sequence). With 10 bases clipped from V and 0 bases from J, the junction kept 9 bases outside the gene matches. CDR3 length: 15 residues. The CDR3 loop reads CATGQAIYSNQPQHF. The DNA for the CDR3 is TGTGCCACAGGACAGGCAATTTATAGCAATCAGCCCCAGCATTTT.

The rearrangement joins TRBV6-5 to TRBJ1-2, with unresolved D. V was pared by 0 bases and J by 3 bases, with 8 bases between. Germline assignment: CDR1 MNHEY and CDR2 SVGAGI. This CDR3 region has 14 residues. The CDR3 sequence is CASSYSETHYGYTF. CDR3 DNA: TGTGCCAGCAGTTACTCGGAGACGCACTATGGCTACACCTTC.

This sequence joins TRBV18 and TRBJ2-1; D may be TRBD1 (6 bases). This CDR3 is 13 amino acids long. Per germline, CDR1 KGHSH and CDR2 LQKENI. V was shortened by 0 bases and J by 7 bases, with 7 bases between the two germline ends. DNA for the CDR3: TGTGCCAGCTCACCACCAGGGGGAAATGAGCAGTTCTTC. This translates into CASSPPGGNEQFF.

This sequence joins TRBV10-2 and TRBJ2-1; 9 bases are a match to TRBD2. The J segment lost 9 bases and the V segment lost 7 bases, leaving 10 bases of the junction unmatched. The germline V gene encodes CDR1 WSHSY and CDR2 SAAADI. The CDR3 has 14 amino acids. The CDR3 region has the DNA TGCGCCAGCATTACTGTAGCGGGAGAGGGTGAGCAGTTCTTC. Amino acid sequence: CASITVAGEGEQFF.

This rearrangement joins TRBV25-1 to TRBJ1-1; 7 nucleotides line up with TRBD1. Germline CDR1 MGHDK, CDR2 SYGVNS. This CDR3 contains 15 residues. Trimming removed 4 bases from V and 5 bases from J; junction bases left unmatched: 10. DNA of the CDR3: TGTGCCAGCAGTGCTGACAGGGCCCGGGGGACTGAAGCTTTCTTT. Its translation is CASSADRARGTEAFF.

The chain carries TRBV5-4 and TRBJ1-2; tentatively, D is TRBD1 (5 bases). CDR1 SGHNT and CDR2 YYREEE come from the germline V gene (reference sequence). Trimming took off 4 bases at V and 4 bases at J, with 8 bases between the two ends. The CDR3 covers 12 residues. Here the CDR3 reads CASSPGIYGYTF. The DNA of the CDR3 is TGTGCCAGCAGCCCAGGGATCTATGGCTACACCTTC.

This clone was recorded only once. V and J are TRBV7-9 and TRBJ1-1, with D unclear. The CDR3 is 17 residues long. Trimming cost V 1 base and J 1 base, with 16 bases left between them. Looked up from germline, CDR1 is SEHNR and CDR2 is FQNEAQ (reference sequence). The CDR3 region is CASSLGNSVAQNTEAFF. The CDR3 bases are TGTGCCAGCAGCTTAGGGAACTCGGTAGCTCAGAACACTGAAGCTTTCTTT.

V and J are TRBV2 and TRBJ2-3, with D perhaps matching TRBD2 (7 bases). V was shortened by 6 bases and J by 2 bases, with 12 bases between the two germline ends. This CDR3 spans 14 amino acids. CDR1 SNHLY and CDR2 FYNNEI come from the germline V gene. The CDR3 DNA is TGTGCCAGCAGAAGGGGGGGCCCCACAGATACGCAGTATTTT. Its protein is CASRRGGPTDTQYF.

The rearrangement joins TRBV27 to TRBJ1-5; D perhaps matches TRBD1 (6 bases). V gave up 4 bases and J gave up 9 bases, with 16 bases separating them. This CDR3 spans 14 amino acids. Germline assignment: CDR1 MNHEY and CDR2 SMNVEV (reference sequence). CDR3 DNA: TGTGCCAGCAGTTCGTACAGGGCTCTCTGGCCCCAGCATTTT. It codes for CASSSYRALWPQHF.

J is TRBJ2-1 and V is TRBV18; TRBD1 matches 7 bases. This CDR3 is built from 15 residues. CDR1 KGHSH and CDR2 LQKENI come from the germline V gene. J lost 6 bases, V lost 2 bases, and 7 bases had no gene match. CDR3 coding DNA: TGTGCCAGCTCACCATTCATTCGGGACAGCAATGAGCAGTTCTTC. It encodes CASSPFIRDSNEQFF. Filled out from reference TRBV18 and TRBJ2-1, the complete variable domain reads NAGVMQNPRHLVRRRGQEARLRCSPMKGHSHVYWYRQLPEEGLKFMVYLQKENIIDESGMPKERFSAEFPKEGPSILRIQQVVRGDSAAYFCASSPFIRDSNEQFFGPGTRLTVL.

This chain connects TRBV7-9 to TRBJ2-7; tentative D call: TRBD2 (5 bases). CDR1 and CDR2 (germline): SEHNR, FQNEAQ (reference sequence). There are 15 residues in the CDR3. V lost 1 base, J lost 0 bases, and 10 bases lay in between. CDR3 in DNA: TGTGCCAGCAGCTTAGACGGGGTTGTCTCCTACGAGCAGTACTTC. Translated, it gives CASSLDGVVSYEQYF.

This chain connects TRBV6-1 to TRBJ1-5; the match to TRBD1 covers 8 bases. Per the germline V gene, CDR1 is MNHNS and CDR2 is SASEGT. The CDR3 contains 14 residues. Trimming took 6 bases from V and 4 from J; bases not matched to a gene: 5. In DNA form, the CDR3 reads TGTGCCAGCAGGCAGACAGGGGTTAATCAGCCCCAGCATTTT. Its protein product is CASRQTGVNQPQHF.

This chain joins TRBV21-1 and TRBJ1-1; whether TRBD1, the table's D call, matches the DNA was not checked. TRBV21-1 is a pseudogene segment. This CDR3 is 17 amino acids long. The CDR3 bases are TGTGCCAGCAGCACCCTCGGACAGGGGGTTTTGAACACTGAAGCTTTCTTT. Encoded protein: CASSTLGQGVLNTEAFF.

This chain links TRBV7-7 with TRBJ2-1; 9 nucleotides match TRBD2. Germline assignment: CDR1 SSHAT and CDR2 FNYEAQ (reference sequence). The J segment lost 4 bases and the V segment lost 5 bases, leaving 9 bases of the junction unmatched. This CDR3 has 16 amino acids. In DNA form, the CDR3 reads TGTGCCAGCAGCCAAACCAGCGGGGGGCCTTACAATGAGCAGTTCTTC. Residues: CASSQTSGGPYNEQFF. The entire variable domain, with the rest obtained from reference TRBV7-7 and TRBJ2-1, is as follows: GAGVSQSPRYKVTKRGQDVTLRCDPISSHATLYWYQQALGQGPEFLTYFNYEAQPDKSGLPSDRFSAERPEGSISTLTIQRTEQRDSAMYRCASSQTSGGPYNEQFFGPGTRLTVL.

Written as DNA, the CDR3 is TGTGCCAGCAGCTTAGGCAGCCAGGTCTACAATGAGCAGTTCTTC. Translated: CASSLGSQVYNEQFF. The chain has TRBV5-4 and TRBJ2-1; no firm D call. Germline CDR1 and CDR2: SGHNT and YYREEE (reference sequence). Trimming took off 2 bases at V and 3 bases at J, with 12 bases between the two ends. The CDR3 loop spans 15 amino acids.

This clone was seen only once. This chain joins TRBV5-1 and TRBJ1-2; 7 nucleotides line up with TRBD1. The CDR3 extends over 13 amino acids. With 0 bases clipped from V and 8 bases from J, the junction kept 4 bases outside the gene matches. CDR1 and CDR2 (germline): SGHRS, YFSETQ. CDR3 coding DNA: TGCGCCAGCAGCTTGGAAAGGGGGCTGGGCTACACCTTC. Protein: CASSLERGLGYTF.

Notes on this clone: Other DNA variants within this sample encode the same CDR3. The rearrangement uses TRBV5-5 and TRBJ1-5; D call uncertain. Germline CDR1 SGHKS, CDR2 YYEKEE (reference sequence). The V end lost 0 bases, the J end lost 2 bases, and 6 bases lay between the germline ends. The CDR3 length is 14 residues. The CDR3 region has the DNA TGTGCCAGCAGCTTGGCCGTGGGCAATCAGCCCCAGCATTTT. It encodes CASSLAVGNQPQHF.

The chain joins TRBV5-1 to TRBJ1-1, with 11 bases matching TRBD1. J was trimmed by 1 base and V by 4 bases; bases with no gene match: 6. The germline gives CDR1 SGHRS, CDR2 YFSETQ. This CDR3 is 16 amino acids long. CDR3 nucleotides: TGCGCCAGCAGCCGGACAGGGGGCCTACGGAACACTGAAGCTTTCTTT. Amino acids: CASSRTGGLRNTEAFF.